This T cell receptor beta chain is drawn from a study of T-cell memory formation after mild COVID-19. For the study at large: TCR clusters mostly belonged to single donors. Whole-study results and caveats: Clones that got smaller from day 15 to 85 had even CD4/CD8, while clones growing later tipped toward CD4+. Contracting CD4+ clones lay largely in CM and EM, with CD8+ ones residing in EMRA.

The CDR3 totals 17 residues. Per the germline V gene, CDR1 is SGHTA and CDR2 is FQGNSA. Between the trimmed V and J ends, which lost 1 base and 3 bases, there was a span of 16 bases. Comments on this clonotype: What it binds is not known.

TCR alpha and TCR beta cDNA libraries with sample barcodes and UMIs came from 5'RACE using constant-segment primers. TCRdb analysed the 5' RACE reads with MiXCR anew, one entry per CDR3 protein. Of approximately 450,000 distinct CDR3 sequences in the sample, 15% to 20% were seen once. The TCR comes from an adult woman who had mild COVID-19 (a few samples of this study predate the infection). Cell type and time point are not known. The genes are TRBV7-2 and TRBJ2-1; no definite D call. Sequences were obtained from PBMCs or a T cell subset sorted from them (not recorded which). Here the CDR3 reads CASSLGPGARLYNEQFF. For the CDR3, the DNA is TGTGCCAGCAGCTTAGGGCCCGGTGCCAGGCTCTACAATGAGCAGTTCTTC.